The 16 T cell receptor beta chains below come from one sample, sequenced in a study of blood T cell repertoires in COVID-19. Generated by immunoSEQ multiplex PCR, the TCRdb table keeps only in-frame clones and is missing some. Seen here are roughly 520,000 clones, approximately 88% observed once, and the top ten hold approximately 2%. The sequenced sample consisted of PBMCs or T cells enriched from blood (not recorded which). These receptors came from a woman aged 40 to 55 who had recovered from COVID-19.

The gene calls are TRBV6-6 and TRBJ1-3; 7 bases map to TRBD1. V lost 4 bases and J lost 4; bases outside the gene matches: 10. Per germline, CDR1 MNHNY and CDR2 SVGAGI (reference sequence). The CDR3 is made up of 16 amino acids. CDR3 loop: CASSSLTGSTGNTIYF. The CDR3 DNA is TGTGCCAGCAGTTCTTTGACAGGGAGCACCGGAAACACCATATATTTT.

The gene calls are TRBV6-4 and TRBJ2-1, with 9 nucleotides matching TRBD2. Germline lookup yields CDR1 MRHNA and CDR2 SNTAGT. V dropped 1 base and J dropped 5; count of bases not matched to a gene: 3. The CDR3 covers 15 residues. CDR3 sequence (DNA): TGTGCCAGCAGTGACTTAGCGGGAGTTCACAATGAGCAGTTCTTC. Residues: CASSDLAGVHNEQFF.

As DNA, the CDR3 is TGTGCCAGCAGTGTGAACAGGGGAACGGAGACCCAGTACTTC. It is translated as CASSVNRGTETQYF. This sequence joins TRBV2 and TRBJ2-5, with 7 bases identical to TRBD1. J lost 5 bases, V lost 4 bases, and 7 bases had no gene match. From germline, CDR1 is SNHLY and CDR2 FYNNEI. The CDR3 covers 14 residues. Complete variable domain (other parts from reference TRBV2 and TRBJ2-5): EPEVTQTPSHQVTQMGQEVILRCVPISNHLYFYWYRQILGQKVEFLVSFYNNEISEKSEIFDDQFSVERPDGSNFTLKIRSTKLEDSAMYFCASSVNRGTETQYFGPGTRLLVL.

The genes are TRBV27 and TRBJ2-1; D perhaps matches TRBD1 (6 bases). V was trimmed by 0 bases and J by 6 bases, leaving 12 bases between them. Germline CDR1 and CDR2: MNHEY and SMNVEV (reference sequence). This CDR3 has 15 residues. The CDR3 region has the DNA TGTGCCAGCAGTTTATCAAGTAGAGGGGGCAATGAGCAGTTCTTC. It is translated as CASSLSSRGGNEQFF.

The chain has TRBV7-9 and TRBJ2-3; the D gene is possibly TRBD1 (6 bases). CDR1 SEHNR and CDR2 FQNEAQ come from the germline V gene (reference sequence). Deletions cut 4 bases from V and 5 bases from J, with 10 bases between. The CDR3 has 13 residues. The CDR3 DNA reads TGTGCCAGCAGCTATACGACAGGAGATACGCAGTATTTT. It codes for CASSYTTGDTQYF.

The gene calls are TRBV3-1 (or the pseudogene TRBV3-2) and TRBJ1-1; no reliable D call. Trimming left V 3 bases short and J 4 bases short, with 15 bases between. The germline V gene has CDR1 LGHDT and CDR2 YNNKEL (reference sequence). This CDR3 comprises 15 residues. The CDR3, as DNA: TGTGCCAGCAGCCATGCAGGACTAGAGGGCACTGAAGCTTTCTTT. This gives the protein CASSHAGLEGTEAFF.

CDR3 residues: CASSSTGYGANVLTF. In DNA form, the CDR3 reads TGTGCCAGCAGCTCGACAGGGTACGGGGCCAACGTCCTGACTTTC. V usage is TRBV7-6 and J usage is TRBJ2-6; 7 bases line up with TRBD1. This CDR3 spans 15 amino acids. J lost 4 bases, V lost 4 bases, and 4 bases had no gene match. Germline CDR1 reads SGHVS; CDR2 reads FNYEAQ.

This chain uses TRBV2 with TRBJ1-6; the D gene is possibly TRBD1 (5 bases). This CDR3 spans 17 amino acids. Germline CDR1 and CDR2: SNHLY and FYNNEI. Trimming stripped 3 bases from V and 4 bases from J, with 16 bases between. CDR3 sequence (DNA): TGTGCCAGCAGTGACAGGGACTATGGGACTTATAATTCACCCCTCCACTTT. This translates into CASSDRDYGTYNSPLHF.

The genes are TRBV3-1 (or the pseudogene TRBV3-2) and TRBJ1-1; no definite D call. Germline-derived CDR1 and CDR2 are LGHDT and YNNKEL (reference sequence). The CDR3 totals 14 residues. Trimming removed 0 bases from V and 6 bases from J, with 11 bases in between. CDR3 DNA: TGTGCCAGCAGCCAAGATCTTTTCTCGGCTGAAGCTTTCTTT. Translating it yields CASSQDLFSAEAFF.

This clone was seen more than once but under ten times. V usage is TRBV4-2 and J usage is TRBJ1-3, with TRBD1 as a possible D gene (6 bases). Germline assignment: CDR1 LGHNA and CDR2 YNFKEQ. With 0 bases removed from V and 1 base from J, the gap between germline ends came to 13 bases. The CDR3 loop spans 17 amino acids. The CDR3 DNA reads TGTGCCAGCAGCCAAGATCGGGGGGCTTTGTCTGGAAACACCATATATTTT. It codes for CASSQDRGALSGNTIYF.

The chain carries TRBV19 and TRBJ2-3; D is ambiguous. The CDR3 is 13 amino acids. Deletions cut 7 bases from V and 5 bases from J, with 13 bases between. Looked up from germline, CDR1 is LNHDA and CDR2 is SQIVND (reference sequence). CDR3 residues: CASTPPPGDTQYF. In DNA form, the CDR3 reads TGTGCCAGTACCCCACCCCCGGGAGATACGCAGTATTTT. Full variable domain (remainder filled in from reference TRBV19 and TRBJ2-3): DGGITQSPKYLFRKEGQNVTLSCEQNLNHDAMYWYRQDPGQGLRLIYYSQIVNDFQKGDIAEGYSVSREKKESFPLTVTSAQKNPTAFYLCASTPPPGDTQYFGPGTRLTVL.

The chain recombines TRBV29-1 with TRBJ1-5; D remains ambiguous. This CDR3 region has 14 residues. V lost 4 bases, J lost 5 bases, and 15 bases lay in between. Germline V CDR1 and CDR2: SQVTM, ANQGSEA. For the CDR3, the DNA is TGCAGCGTTGGGGTTGGTGACAAAGATCAGCCCCAGCATTTT. As protein: CSVGVGDKDQPQHF.

The V call is TRBV14, the J call TRBJ2-7; TRBD1 agrees at 7 bases. Germline V gene lookup returns CDR1 SGHDN and CDR2 FVKESK. V lost 2 bases and J lost 2; bases outside the gene matches: 3. The CDR3 has 14 residues. The CDR3 DNA is TGTGCCAGCAGCCAATCCGGGACAGCCTACGAGCAGTACTTC. Its protein is CASSQSGTAYEQYF.

The genes are TRBV30 and TRBJ2-7, with 8 positions matching TRBD2. The CDR3 spans 14 residues. CDR1 is GTSNPN, CDR2 SVGIG, per germline (reference sequence). V was clipped by 0 bases and J by 2 bases; unmatched bases: 3. DNA for the CDR3: TGTGCCTGGAGTGTACGGGGGGGCACCTACGAGCAGTACTTC. As protein: CAWSVRGGTYEQYF.

J is TRBJ2-2 and V is TRBV6-6; D gene ambiguous. CDR3 size: 13 residues. Germline values: CDR1 MNHNY, CDR2 SVGAGI (reference sequence). V dropped 10 bases and J dropped 0 bases, with 9 bases sitting between them. The CDR3 reads CATRSSNTGELFF. CDR3 DNA: TGTGCCACCCGGAGTTCGAACACCGGGGAGCTGTTTTTT.

The chain has TRBV9 and TRBJ1-1, with D possibly matching TRBD1 (6 bases). The CDR3 is 13 residues long. V lost 2 bases and J lost 4, with 9 bases in between. Germline CDR1 and CDR2: SGDLS and YYNGEE. The CDR3 is CASSVGQTTEAFF. The CDR3, as DNA: TGTGCCAGCAGCGTTGGACAGACCACTGAAGCTTTCTTT.